Given below is one T cell receptor (beta chain) in context. Amplification used 60 Vbeta primers and 13 Jbeta primers. As processed by the authors: In a later analysis, the count reached about 82 million unique TCR beta chains, with about 10 million shared. Generated by immunoSEQ multiplex PCR, the TCRdb table keeps only in-frame clones and is missing some. For V, J and clone size, that table is used; D and trimming come from the DNA. This sample's table reports 150,000 or so clones. This sample was included in a study of cytomegalovirus exposure and HLA in healthy donors. The CDR3 is 15 residues long. Per germline, CDR1 MGHDK and CDR2 SYGVNS. V was pared by 2 bases and J by 4 bases, with 7 bases of the junction left unmatched.

The J gene is TRBJ2-7, the V gene TRBV25-1, with 8 bases that match TRBD1. The TCR sequence derives from a man aged 18 to 29 in good health and CMV-seronegative. The sample taken for sequencing was PBMCs. The CDR3 sequence is CASSEAGQAFYEQYF. The CDR3 DNA reads as TGTGCCAGCAGTGAAGCGGGACAGGCCTTTTACGAGCAGTACTTC.